Following are 19 T cell receptor beta chains from one sample sequenced in a study of T cells in Graves' hyperthyroidism and ophthalmopathy. RNA transcripts served as the template for amplifying TCR beta CDR3 regions. The primer set for the first-round RT-PCR of the TCR CDR3 was HTBI. Each CDR3 protein gets one entry after TCRdb re-called the multiplex PCR reads with MiXCR. There are about 640,000 distinct CDR3 sequences in the sample; about a fifth occur only once, and more than 30% lies in the top ten. Sequencing was done on a sample of blood. These receptors were obtained from a man in his thirties or forties with Graves' ophthalmopathy.

The V and J genes are TRBV28 and TRBJ2-2; D not certain. This CDR3 has 12 amino acids. Deletions cut 6 bases from V and 2 bases from J, with 4 bases between. The germline V gene encodes CDR1 MDHEN and CDR2 SYDVKM. The DNA for the CDR3 is TGTGCCAGCAGGATAAACACCGGGGAGCTGTTTTTT. Its protein is CASRINTGELFF. Together with reference TRBV28 and TRBJ2-2, the CDR3 gives the full variable domain: DVKVTQSSRYLVKRTGEKVFLECVQDMDHENMFWYRQDPGLGLRLIYFSYDVKMKEKGDIPEGYSVSREKKERFSLILESASTNQTSMYLCASRINTGELFFGEGSRLTVL.

The chain joins TRBV27 to TRBJ2-1; TRBD1 matches 7 bases. Per the germline V gene, CDR1 is MNHEY and CDR2 is SMNVEV (reference sequence). The length of the CDR3 is 18 residues. The trim removed 0 bases at V and 5 bases at J, leaving 13 bases unmatched. The CDR3: CASSLSLRQGWLHNEQFF. Written as DNA, the CDR3 is TGTGCCAGCAGTTTATCTCTTCGACAGGGCTGGTTACACAATGAGCAGTTCTTC.

V and J are TRBV7-9 and TRBJ2-1; 7 positions match TRBD1. The junction had 11 bases not matched to a gene; V was cut back by 7 bases and J by 5 bases. The V gene's germline CDR1 is SEHNR and CDR2 FQNEAQ (reference sequence). The CDR3 consists of 15 residues. The CDR3 DNA follows: TGTGCCAGCACCCCCCGTGAGACAGGGAACAATGAGCAGTTCTTC. As protein: CASTPRETGNNEQFF.

This clonotype was seen only a few times. This chain joins TRBV5-1 and TRBJ2-5; TRBD2 is a possible D gene (6 bases). Per the germline V gene, CDR1 is SGHRS and CDR2 is YFSETQ. V was cut by 3 bases and J by 2 bases, with 11 bases left in between. The CDR3 contains 14 residues. The CDR3 nucleotides read TGCGCCAGCAGCTCCGGGACTCTACAAGAGACCCAGTACTTC. This gives the protein CASSSGTLQETQYF.

This clonotype was recorded at least ten times. The chain joins TRBV7-8 to TRBJ2-2, with D perhaps TRBD1 or TRBD2 (5 bases each). V lost 3 bases and J lost 4, with 12 bases in between. Germline CDR1 reads SGHVS; CDR2 reads FQNEAQ. The CDR3 spans 15 residues. Here the CDR3 reads CASSFAVGVTGELFF. In nucleotides, the CDR3 is TGTGCCAGCAGCTTTGCTGTGGGGGTCACCGGGGAGCTGTTTTTT. Filled out from reference TRBV7-8 and TRBJ2-2, the complete variable domain reads GAGVSQSPRYKVAKRGQDVALRCDPISGHVSLFWYQQALGQGPEFLTYFQNEAQLDKSGLPSDRFFAERPEGSVSTLKIQRTQQEDSAVYLCASSFAVGVTGELFFGEGSRLTVL.

About this clonotype: Mismatch with germline at one junction end may stem from a read error. This chain uses TRBV7-8 with TRBJ1-1; 7 bases fit TRBD1. In germline, CDR1 is SGHVS, CDR2 FQNEAQ. The CDR3 runs to 14 residues. CDR3 loop: CSSSLDRVNTEAFF. CDR3 in DNA: TGTTCCAGCAGCTTAGACAGGGTGAACACTGAAGCTTTCTTT.

The gene calls are TRBV10-1 and TRBJ2-7; 9 nucleotides line up with TRBD2. Germline V gives CDR1 WNHNN, CDR2 SYGVQD (reference sequence). Trimming removed 2 bases from V and 4 bases from J; junction bases left unmatched: 6. This CDR3 has 15 amino acids. This CDR3 is CASSEGGLAAYEQYF. The CDR3, as DNA: TGCGCCAGCAGTGAGGGGGGACTAGCAGCATACGAGCAGTACTTC.

The rearrangement joins TRBV19 to TRBJ1-2, with D perhaps matching TRBD1 (5 bases). CDR3 length equals 15 residues. Germline V gene data show CDR1 as LNHDA and CDR2 as SQIVND (reference sequence). Trimming shortened V by 4 bases and J by 2 bases, and 14 bases separated the two germline ends. CDR3 protein: CASSKEGQSNYGYTF. For the CDR3, the DNA is TGTGCCAGTAGTAAGGAGGGGCAGTCCAACTATGGCTACACCTTC. The full variable domain, in which reference TRBV19 and TRBJ1-2 provide the parts outside the CDR3, is DGGITQSPKYLFRKEGQNVTLSCEQNLNHDAMYWYRQDPGQGLRLIYYSQIVNDFQKGDIAEGYSVSREKKESFPLTVTSAQKNPTAFYLCASSKEGQSNYGYTFGSGTRLTVV.

This chain joins TRBV20-1 and TRBJ2-3; 13 nucleotides line up with TRBD2. This CDR3 spans 15 amino acids. Germline V gives CDR1 DFQATT, CDR2 SNEGSKA (reference sequence). The junction had 6 bases not matched to a gene; V was cut back by 5 bases and J by 4 bases. The CDR3 DNA follows: TGCAGTGCTTCTACTAGCGGGAGGGCCGCAGATACGCAGTATTTT. Protein: CSASTSGRAADTQYF.

This clonotype was seen at least ten times. This sequence joins TRBV28 and TRBJ2-5; tentatively, D is TRBD2 (7 bases). CDR3 length: 15 residues. V was trimmed by 5 bases and J by 3 bases, leaving 16 bases between them. The V gene's germline CDR1 is MDHEN and CDR2 SYDVKM. The CDR3 protein is CASSGLGGGEETQYF. In nucleotides, the CDR3 is TGTGCCAGCAGTGGTTTAGGGGGAGGGGAAGAGACCCAGTACTTC.

This chain links TRBV29-1 with TRBJ2-2, with 9 bases lining up with TRBD2. The CDR3 spans 15 residues. Germline V gene sequence: CDR1 SQVTM, CDR2 ANQGSEA. Trimming cost V 7 bases and J 3 bases; bases outside gene matches: 9. The CDR3 DNA reads as TGCAGCGGACTAGCGGAGGAGTGGGACACCGGGGAGCTGTTTTTT. Translating it yields CSGLAEEWDTGELFF.

This clonotype was recorded many times. This chain joins TRBV6-1 and TRBJ2-5; 7 nucleotides match TRBD1. V was clipped by 6 bases and J by 4 bases; unmatched bases: 8. This CDR3 has 14 residues. Looked up from germline, CDR1 is MNHNS and CDR2 is SASEGT. The CDR3 sequence: CASRQQGYGETQYF. CDR3 DNA sequence: TGTGCCAGCAGACAACAGGGGTATGGAGAGACCCAGTACTTC.

This clonotype occurred many times. CDR3 protein: CASSPRDRVAYGYTF. DNA for the CDR3: TGTGCCAGCAGTCCTCGCGACAGGGTGGCCTATGGCTACACCTTC. The chain links TRBV12-3 or TRBV12-4 to TRBJ1-2; 7 bases are shared with TRBD1. The J segment lost 4 bases and the V segment lost 5 bases, leaving 10 bases of the junction unmatched. The CDR3 is 15 amino acids.

This clonotype was seen at least ten times. This chain links TRBV4-1 with TRBJ2-1, with 8 nucleotides matching TRBD2. The CDR3 contains 15 residues. Trimming cost V 1 base and J 7 bases; bases outside gene matches: 6. Germline-derived CDR1 and CDR2 are MGHRA and YSYEKL. The CDR3 coding sequence is TGCGCCAGCAGCCAAGGCGGAGCGGGAGCAAATGAGCAGTTCTTC. Translated, it gives CASSQGGAGANEQFF.

This clonotype turned up a few times. The chain couples TRBV5-1 to TRBJ2-3; the D call may be TRBD1 or TRBD2 (5 bases each). Germline-derived CDR1 and CDR2 are SGHRS and YFSETQ. Trimming removed 5 bases from V and 2 bases from J, with 21 bases in between. The CDR3 extends over 17 amino acids. CDR3 nucleotide sequence: TGCGCCAGCAGGTCCGGGACGCGGGCCACCCACACAGATACGCAGTATTTT. Translated, it gives CASRSGTRATHTDTQYF.

V and J are TRBV7-6 and TRBJ1-2; the match to TRBD1 covers 9 bases. Germline trimming cut 5 bases from V and 4 bases from J; bases unmatched to any gene: 8. The CDR3 length is 15 residues. Germline CDR1 SGHVS, CDR2 FNYEAQ. This CDR3 reads CASSPRTGDFYGYTF. CDR3 in DNA: TGTGCCAGCAGCCCACGGACAGGGGATTTCTATGGCTACACCTTC.

This chain links TRBV20-1 with TRBJ2-7, with 9 positions matching TRBD1. Trimming took 4 bases from V and 2 from J; bases not matched to a gene: 9. This CDR3 region has 15 residues. CDR1 is DFQATT, CDR2 SNEGSKA, per germline (reference sequence). CDR3 in DNA: TGCAGTGCTAAAAACCGGGACAGGGTTCCCTACGAGCAGTACTTC. As protein: CSAKNRDRVPYEQYF.

The table lists this clonotype with a few counts. This rearrangement joins TRBV20-1 to TRBJ1-5; no firm D call. V was clipped by 3 bases and J by 0 bases, with 12 bases between them. Per germline, CDR1 DFQATT and CDR2 SNEGSKA (reference sequence). This CDR3 is 15 amino acids long. The CDR3 here is CSASGELYSNQPQHF. The CDR3 nucleotides are TGCAGTGCTAGTGGAGAGTTGTATAGCAATCAGCCCCAGCATTTT.

The chain links TRBV9 to TRBJ2-3; D ambiguous. CDR1 SGDLS and CDR2 YYNGEE come from the germline V gene. The CDR3 has 16 residues. V shed 0 bases and J shed 2 bases, with 13 bases lying between them. The CDR3 DNA reads TGTGCCAGCAGCGTAGGGGCAGACCGCGCCACAGATACGCAGTATTTT. Its protein is CASSVGADRATDTQYF.